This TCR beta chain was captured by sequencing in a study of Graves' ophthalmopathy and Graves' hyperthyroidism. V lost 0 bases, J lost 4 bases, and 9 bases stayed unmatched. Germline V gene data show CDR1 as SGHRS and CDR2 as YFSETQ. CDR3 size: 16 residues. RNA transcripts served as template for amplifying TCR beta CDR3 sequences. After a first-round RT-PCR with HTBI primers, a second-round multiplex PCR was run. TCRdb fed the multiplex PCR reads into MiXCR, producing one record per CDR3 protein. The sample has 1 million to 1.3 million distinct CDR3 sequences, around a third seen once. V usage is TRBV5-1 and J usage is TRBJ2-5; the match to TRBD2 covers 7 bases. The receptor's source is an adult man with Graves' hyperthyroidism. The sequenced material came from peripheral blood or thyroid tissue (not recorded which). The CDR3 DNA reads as TGCGCCAGCAGCTTGGTCCCAGCGGGGATCCCAGAGACCCAGTACTTC. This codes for CASSLVPAGIPETQYF.